This passage covers 21 T cell receptor beta chains from one sample sequenced in a study of esophageal squamous cell carcinoma under preoperative chemotherapy (dated by TCRdb to 2016 to 2018). The library was made by PCR. The sample was run on a HiSeq X Ten. Starting from the raw public reads, TCRdb applied fastp trimming at Q25, assembled clones with MiXCR and retained in-frame beta chains. Every distinct CDR3 protein forms one entry, paired with its most common genes and DNA. The sample contains around 12,000 distinct CDR3 sequences, roughly half of them found a single time. The top ten clones comprise over 15% of the sample. Explained via the paper, the time point label denotes: before preoperative PTX-NDP chemotherapy. This sample was obtained from a patient given preoperative chemotherapy. These receptors originate from a human donor with esophageal squamous cell carcinoma. The donor label of this sample is uncertain.

With respect to this clonotype: Relative to the germline gene, one junction end is altered; a read error may explain this. The genes are TRBV6-1 and TRBJ2-2; the D gene is possibly TRBD2 (6 bases). The CDR3 is 14 residues long. Germline V gene data show CDR1 as MNHNS and CDR2 as SASEGT. CDR3 DNA sequence: TGTGCCAGCAGGTGGGACGGGAGCACCGGGGAGCAGTTTTTT. Its protein is CASRWDGSTGEQFF.

This chain uses TRBV6-1 with TRBJ2-4, with D unclear. Germline-derived CDR1 and CDR2 are MNHNS and SASEGT. The CDR3 covers 13 residues. V lost 9 bases and J 12 bases, leaving 21 bases between the germline ends. Here the CDR3 reads CASSLYPQKTQYF. CDR3 coding DNA: TGTGCCAGTTCTCTCTACCCCCAAAAGACTCAGTACTTC.

This clonotype has just one count. The chain combines TRBV6-5 with TRBJ1-1; D gene unclear. This CDR3 has 13 residues. CDR1 is MNHEY, CDR2 SVGAGI, per germline. V lost 2 bases and J lost 3, with 7 bases in between. CDR3 nucleotide sequence: TGTGCCAGCAGTTACGAGGAGCACACTGAAGCTTTCTTT. Amino acids: CASSYEEHTEAFF.

The V call is TRBV6-4, the J call TRBJ2-1; a possible D gene is TRBD2 (6 bases). The end of the DNA aligns better with TRBJ2-7, so the J call may be wrong. CDR1 MRHNA and CDR2 SNTAGT come from the germline V gene. The CDR3 extends over 15 amino acids. The CDR3 DNA reads TGTGCCAGCAGTGAGCGGGATAACTCCTACAATGAGCAGTACTTC. It specifies CASSERDNSYNEQYF.

The rearrangement links TRBV6-1 to TRBJ2-4; 9 bases are shared with TRBD2. The CDR3 is made up of 12 amino acids. The J segment lost 9 bases and the V segment lost 6 bases, leaving 3 bases of the junction unmatched. Germline values: CDR1 MNHNS, CDR2 SASEGT. CDR3 amino acids: CASRTAGGIQYF. CDR3 coding DNA: TGTGCCAGCAGAACAGCGGGGGGCATTCAGTACTTC.

The rearrangement links TRBV6-5 to TRBJ2-5, with 9 positions matching TRBD1. The CDR3 length is 14 residues. The V segment lost 2 bases and the J segment 4 bases; nucleotides outside the gene matches: 2. Germline V gene sequence: CDR1 MNHEY, CDR2 SVGAGI. Written as DNA, the CDR3 is TGTGCCAGCAGTTACACGACAGGGGGAGAGACCCAGTACTTC. This gives the protein CASSYTTGGETQYF.

As for this clonotype: One end of the junction is discordant with germline, which a read error may explain. CDR3 residues: CASSECRPAGLGGKNTQYF. The CDR3, as DNA: TGCGCCAGCAGTGAGTGCCGTCCGGCGGGGCTGGGAGGAAAAAACACTCAGTACTTC. V and J are TRBV10-1 and TRBJ2-4; TRBD2 might be the D (6 bases). The CDR3 sequence is 19 residues long. CDR1 WNHNN and CDR2 SYGVQD come from the germline V gene (reference sequence).

As regards this clonotype: Its ends do not fully match the called genes, so a read error is possible. The rearrangement joins TRBV6-1 to TRBJ2-1, with D uncertain. The CDR3 length is 16 residues. The germline gives CDR1 MNHNS, CDR2 SASEGT. The CDR3 region is CASREAQAVGTDEQFF. In nucleotides, the CDR3 is TGTGCCAGCAGGGAAGCGCAGGCTGTGGGCACCGATGAGCAGTTCTTT.

The rearrangement joins TRBV4-1 to TRBJ1-2, with a weak D call TRBD1 (6 bases). CDR3 length equals 14 residues. V was trimmed by 1 base and J by 4 bases, leaving 10 bases between them. Germline CDR1 and CDR2: MGHRA and YSYEKL. CDR3 coding DNA: TGCGCCAGCAGCCAAGGAGGCAGGGGCTATGGCTACACCTTC. It yields the protein CASSQGGRGYGYTF.

In this sample, this clonotype is medium-sized. The genes are TRBV7-2 and TRBJ2-1; possibly TRBD1 for D (5 bases). With the DNA end fitting TRBJ2-7 better, the J assignment may be wrong. CDR1 is SGHTA and CDR2 is FQGNSA in the germline V gene. This CDR3 region has 13 residues. For the CDR3, the DNA is TGTGCCAGCAGCCCCCGAACAGGATCCGAGCAGTACTTC. This codes for CASSPRTGSEQYF.

V usage is TRBV6-5 and J usage is TRBJ2-5; TRBD2 might be the D (6 bases). V was trimmed by 0 bases and J by 2 bases, leaving 16 bases between them. Germline V CDR1 and CDR2: MNHEY, SVGAGI. The CDR3 is 17 residues long. CDR3 in amino acids: CASSYSRGGAGQETQYF. CDR3 sequence (DNA): TGTGCCAGCAGTTACTCGAGAGGCGGGGCGGGGCAAGAGACCCAGTACTTC.

The rearrangement joins TRBV6-1 to TRBJ2-1, with 9 bases fitting TRBD2. Near its end, the DNA agrees better with TRBJ2-7, so the J call may be wrong. The CDR3 has 15 residues. Germline CDR1 is MNHNS and CDR2 is SASEGT. The CDR3 loop is CASSEGGGAGDEQYF. CDR3 DNA sequence: TGTGCCAGCAGTGAAGGCGGGGGGGCAGGGGATGAGCAGTACTTC.

The V gene is TRBV10-3, the J gene TRBJ2-2; TRBD2 aligns across 16 bases. Trimming at V came to 9 bases and at J to 16 bases, leaving 14 bases not matched to a gene. CDR3 size: 15 residues. The germline V gene encodes CDR1 ENHRY and CDR2 SYGVKD. This CDR3 reads CAIQGLAGGAEAQFF. CDR3 sequence (DNA): TGTGCCATTCAGGGACTAGCGGGAGGGGCCGAGGCGCAGTTTTTT.

This clonotype has just a few counts. The chain uses TRBV6-1 and TRBJ2-1, with 7 bases aligning to TRBD2. The CDR3 is 17 residues long. Per germline, CDR1 MNHNS and CDR2 SASEGT. J was trimmed by 0 bases and V by 6 bases; bases with no gene match: 11. CDR3: CASRSRERASSYNEQFF. CDR3 bases: TGTGCCAGCAGGTCGCGGGAGCGGGCAAGCTCCTACAATGAGCAGTTCTTC.

The chain combines TRBV6-5 with TRBJ2-1; 9 bases line up with TRBD1. Trimming at V came to 4 bases and at J to 7 bases, leaving 11 bases not matched to a gene. CDR1 is MNHEY and CDR2 is SVGAGI in the germline V gene. This CDR3 spans 16 amino acids. The CDR3 DNA reads TGTGCCAGCAGTTTTTCTCCGGGACAGGGCAGGAATGAGCAGTTCTTC. It translates to CASSFSPGQGRNEQFF.

By share, this clonotype counts as large. V usage is TRBV6-5 and J usage is TRBJ2-1, with D uncertain. V gave up 6 bases and J gave up 0 bases, with 12 bases separating them. Germline assignment: CDR1 MNHEY and CDR2 SVGAGI. The CDR3 is made up of 15 amino acids. CDR3 loop: CASSYGQSSYNEQFF. CDR3 nucleotide sequence: TGTGCCAGCAGCTACGGGCAGAGCTCCTACAATGAGCAGTTCTTC.

In the case of this clonotype: This may stem from a read error, because a much larger clone lies one nucleotide away. This sequence joins TRBV10-1 and TRBJ2-1; maybe TRBD2 (5 bases). The assigned J gene may be wrong: the sequence end matches TRBJ2-5 better. The CDR3 length is 14 residues. Per germline, CDR1 WNHNN and CDR2 SYGVQD (reference sequence). The CDR3 DNA is TGCGCCAGCAGTGAGACTAGGGCGCAAGAGACCCAGTACTTC. Its protein is CASSETRAQETQYF.

The chain has TRBV6-1 and TRBJ1-1; 8 bases agree with TRBD1. The junction had 6 bases not matched to a gene; V was cut back by 8 bases and J by 4 bases. The CDR3 length is 13 residues. Germline V gene data show CDR1 as MNHNS and CDR2 as SASEGT. The CDR3 bases are TGTGCCAGCTGCGGACAGGGTGGCACTGAAGCTTTCTTT. It is translated as CASCGQGGTEAFF.

For the CDR3, the DNA is TGCGCCAGCAGCCAAGGGATAGACTACGAGCAGTACTTC. This encodes CASSQGIDYEQYF. This chain uses TRBV4-1 with TRBJ2-1; D remains unclear. The J call may be wrong; the DNA end is better matched by TRBJ2-7. Germline-derived CDR1 and CDR2 are MGHRA and YSYEKL. The CDR3 consists of 13 residues.

The V call is TRBV6-1, the J call TRBJ2-1; 7 positions agree with TRBD2. Germline assignment: CDR1 MNHNS and CDR2 SASEGT. This CDR3 is 16 amino acids long. J was trimmed by 12 bases and V by 2 bases; bases with no gene match: 16. The CDR3 DNA reads TGTGCCAGCAGTGAACGAGGGACTATCAGTAAAGATGCGCAGTTCTTC. This codes for CASSERGTISKDAQFF.

The J gene is TRBJ2-1, the V gene TRBV6-1; D might be TRBD1 (6 bases). Germline CDR1 MNHNS, CDR2 SASEGT. This CDR3 has 14 amino acids. V was shortened by 5 bases and J by 0 bases, with 8 bases between the two germline ends. The CDR3 protein is CASSRDNSYNEQFF. CDR3 in DNA: TGTGCCAGCAGTCGGGACAACTCCTACAATGAGCAGTTCTTC.